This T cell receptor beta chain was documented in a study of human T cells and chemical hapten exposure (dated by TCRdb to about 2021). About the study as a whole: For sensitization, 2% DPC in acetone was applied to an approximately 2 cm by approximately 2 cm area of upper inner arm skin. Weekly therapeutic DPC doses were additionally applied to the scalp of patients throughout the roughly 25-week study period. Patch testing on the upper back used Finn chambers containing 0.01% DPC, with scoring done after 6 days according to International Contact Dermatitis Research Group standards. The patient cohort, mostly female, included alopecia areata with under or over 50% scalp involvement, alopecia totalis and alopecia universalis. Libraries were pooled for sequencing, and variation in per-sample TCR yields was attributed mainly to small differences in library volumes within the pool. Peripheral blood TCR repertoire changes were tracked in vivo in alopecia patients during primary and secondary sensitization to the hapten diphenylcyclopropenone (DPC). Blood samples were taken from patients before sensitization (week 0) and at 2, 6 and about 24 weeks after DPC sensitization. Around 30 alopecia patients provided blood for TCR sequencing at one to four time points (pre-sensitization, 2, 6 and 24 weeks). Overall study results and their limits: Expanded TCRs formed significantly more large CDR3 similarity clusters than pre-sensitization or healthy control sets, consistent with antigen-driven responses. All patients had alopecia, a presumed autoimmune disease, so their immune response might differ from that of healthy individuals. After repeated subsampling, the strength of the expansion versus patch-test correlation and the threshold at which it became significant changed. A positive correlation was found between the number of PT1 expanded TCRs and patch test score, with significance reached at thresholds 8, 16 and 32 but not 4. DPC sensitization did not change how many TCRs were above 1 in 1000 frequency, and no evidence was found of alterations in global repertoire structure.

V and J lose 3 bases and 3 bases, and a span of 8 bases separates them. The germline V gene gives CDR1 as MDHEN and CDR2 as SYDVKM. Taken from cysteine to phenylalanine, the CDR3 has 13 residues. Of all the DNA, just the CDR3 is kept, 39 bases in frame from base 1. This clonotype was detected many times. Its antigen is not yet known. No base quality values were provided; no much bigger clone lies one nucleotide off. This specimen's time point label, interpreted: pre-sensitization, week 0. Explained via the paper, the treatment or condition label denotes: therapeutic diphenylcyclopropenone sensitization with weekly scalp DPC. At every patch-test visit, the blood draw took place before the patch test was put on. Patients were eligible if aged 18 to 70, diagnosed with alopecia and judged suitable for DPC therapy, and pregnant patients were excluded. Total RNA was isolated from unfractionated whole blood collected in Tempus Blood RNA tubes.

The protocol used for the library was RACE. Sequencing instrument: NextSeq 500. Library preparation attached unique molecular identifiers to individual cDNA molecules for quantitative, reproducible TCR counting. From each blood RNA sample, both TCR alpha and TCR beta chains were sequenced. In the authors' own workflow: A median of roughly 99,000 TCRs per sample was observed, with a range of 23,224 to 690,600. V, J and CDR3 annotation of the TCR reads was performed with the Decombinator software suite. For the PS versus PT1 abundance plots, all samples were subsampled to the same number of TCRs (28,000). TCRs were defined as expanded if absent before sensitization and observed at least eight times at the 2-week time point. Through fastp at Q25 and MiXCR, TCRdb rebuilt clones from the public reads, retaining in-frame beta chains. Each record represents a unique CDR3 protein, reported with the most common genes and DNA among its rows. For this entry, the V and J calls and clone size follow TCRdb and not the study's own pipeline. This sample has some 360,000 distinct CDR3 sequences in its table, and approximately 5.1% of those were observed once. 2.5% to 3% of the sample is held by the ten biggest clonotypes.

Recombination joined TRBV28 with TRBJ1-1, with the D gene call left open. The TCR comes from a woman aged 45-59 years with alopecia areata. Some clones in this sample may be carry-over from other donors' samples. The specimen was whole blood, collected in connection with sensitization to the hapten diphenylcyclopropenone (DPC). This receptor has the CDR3 CASSFAGDTEAFF. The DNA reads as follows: TGTGCCAGCAGTTTCGCCGGGGACACTGAAGCTTTCTTT.